The T cell receptor (beta chain) under discussion was sequenced for a study of T cell responses to AZD1222 COVID-19 vaccine. Study-wide results and caveats: Spike was spanned by vaccine-associated CD4 TCRs, with dominance at 160-218 and 743-854.

In regard to this clone: Its matching antigen is unknown.

Profiled with immunoSEQ multiplex PCR; TCRdb holds only in-frame clones, not every one. The sample holds roughly 150,000 clones; around nine tenths are singletons and the top ten take 1.1%. This CDR3 has 13 residues. V was pared by 2 bases and J by 1 base, with 5 bases between. Germline-derived CDR1 and CDR2 are MNHEY and SVGAGI. The sequenced sample was peripheral blood, obtained 28 days after the second AZD1222 dose. The V and J genes are TRBV6-5 and TRBJ1-1, with no clear D. The clonotype was recovered from an adult who received the AZD1222 COVID-19 vaccine. The CDR3 sequence is CASSYNQNTEAFF. CDR3 coding DNA: TGTGCCAGCAGTTACAACCAGAACACTGAAGCTTTCTTT.